This TCR beta chain was identified in a study of T cells expressing NK-cell markers. Looked up from germline, CDR1 is SQVTM and CDR2 is ANQGSEA. The CDR3 covers 15 residues. The study's findings and limits: About 1.0-7.0% of CD8+ T cells in over 5 donors belonged to dominant NKG2C+ clonotypes.

Worth noting for this clonotype: Antigen specificity is unknown.

No DNA is given; TCRdb re-called the 5' RACE reads and lists each CDR3 protein once. The sample has fewer than 550,000 distinct CDR3 sequences. What was sequenced was blood T cells: a sorted CD56 or NKG2C T cell subset, CD4+ or CD8+ T cells, or bulk PBMC T cells (not recorded which). The source is a woman aged 45-59 years in good health. V gene TRBV29-1 combines with J gene TRBJ1-1; TCRdb lists TRBD1, though no DNA is available to test this call. The CDR3 is CSVVRDKLEGTEAFF.